The 4 T cell receptor beta chains below all came from one sample that was sequenced in a study of tumor and adjacent non-tumor tissue in lung cancer. Three rounds of nested PCR, following a modified ARM-PCR protocol, produced the TCRbeta library. TCRdb called the multiplex PCR reads again in MiXCR, with one record for every CDR3 protein. The table includes over 110,000 distinct CDR3 sequences, approximately 72% detected once. No cell sorting was done before RNA was extracted from the tissue. The specimen sequenced was lung tumor tissue. The source is a man aged 60 to 69 with small cell lung cancer.

In regard to this clonotype: Compared with germline, one end of the junction differs, possibly owing to a read error. The rearrangement joins TRBV29-1 to TRBJ2-1, with D possibly being TRBD2 (6 bases). The CDR3 has 14 amino acids. Germline V gene lookup returns CDR1 SQVTM and CDR2 ANQGSEA. CDR3 bases: TGCAGCGTTGGCGGTAGCGGACCCTACAATGTGCAGCTCTTC. Translation: CSVGGSGPYNVQLF.

This clonotype was picked up one time. Just one base apart from a much larger clone, this may be a read error. The chain is built from TRBV4-1 and TRBJ2-1; 15 bases line up with TRBD2. CDR3 length: 14 residues. CDR1 is MGHRA and CDR2 is YSYEKL in the germline V gene. CDR3 nucleotide sequence: TGCGCCAGCAGCCCTCGGACTAGCGGGAGGGGGCAGTTATTC. Protein: CASSPRTSGRGQLF.

V usage is TRBV6-1 and J usage is TRBJ1-5; 9 nucleotides match TRBD1. Germline CDR1 MNHNS, CDR2 SASEGT. Losses at the gene ends were 1 base for V and 4 bases for J; bases not matched to a gene: 5. The CDR3 loop spans 16 amino acids. The DNA for the CDR3 is TGTGCCAGCAGTGAAGGACGGGACAGGGTGAATCAGCCCCAGCATTTT. Protein: CASSEGRDRVNQPQHF.

This clonotype came up many times. In nucleotides, the CDR3 is TGTGCCAGCAGTTACGGGGCGGGCTATGGCTACACCTTC. It yields the protein CASSYGAGYGYTF. The rearrangement uses TRBV6-6 and TRBJ1-2; possible D gene TRBD1, 5 bases. Germline V lookup: CDR1 MNHNY, CDR2 SVGAGI (reference sequence). This CDR3 comprises 13 residues. Trimming took 2 bases from V and 4 from J, leaving 8 bases between them.